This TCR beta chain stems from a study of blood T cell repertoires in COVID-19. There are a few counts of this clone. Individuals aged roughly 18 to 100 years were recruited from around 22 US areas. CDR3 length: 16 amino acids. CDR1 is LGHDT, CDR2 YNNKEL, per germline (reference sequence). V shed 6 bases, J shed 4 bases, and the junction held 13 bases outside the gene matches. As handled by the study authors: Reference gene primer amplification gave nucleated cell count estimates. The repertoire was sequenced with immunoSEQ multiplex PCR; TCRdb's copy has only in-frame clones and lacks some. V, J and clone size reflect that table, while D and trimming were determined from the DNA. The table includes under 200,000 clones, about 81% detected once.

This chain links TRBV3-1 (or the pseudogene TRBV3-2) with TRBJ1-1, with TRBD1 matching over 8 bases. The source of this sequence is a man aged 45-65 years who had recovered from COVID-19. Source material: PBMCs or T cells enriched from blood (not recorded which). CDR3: CASSRSTTTGGTEAFF. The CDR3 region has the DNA TGTGCCAGCAGTCGAAGTACCACTACAGGGGGCACTGAAGCTTTCTTT.